Shown below are 3 T cell receptor beta chains from a single sample sequenced in a study of T cells in Graves' hyperthyroidism and ophthalmopathy. RNA transcripts gave rise to amplified TCR beta CDR3 regions. The primer set for the first-round RT-PCR of the TCR CDR3 was HTBI. TCRdb called the multiplex PCR reads again in MiXCR, with one record for every CDR3 protein. Among roughly 500,000 distinct CDR3 sequences listed, approximately 24% were seen once. Sequencing was done on a sample of blood. The receptors were sampled from a young woman with Graves' ophthalmopathy.

This clonotype has ten or more counts. This rearrangement joins TRBV10-1 to TRBJ1-5; 10 bases are a match to TRBD1. Trimming at V came to 4 bases and at J to 1 base, leaving 7 bases not matched to a gene. Germline V gene sequence: CDR1 WNHNN, CDR2 SYGVQD (reference sequence). CDR3 size: 17 residues. CDR3 bases: TGCGCCAGCAGTGGCCCAGGGGGACAGGGGAGCAATCAGCCCCAGCATTTT. It codes for CASSGPGGQGSNQPQHF.

The chain carries TRBV11-2 and TRBJ1-1, with D hard to call. Trimming took off 5 bases at V and 0 bases at J, with 10 bases between the two ends. Germline-derived CDR1 and CDR2 are SGHAT and FQNNGV. The CDR3 contains 14 residues. The CDR3 is CASSPGPMNTEAFF. For the CDR3, the DNA is TGTGCCAGCAGCCCGGGCCCGATGAACACTGAAGCTTTCTTT.

Many counts were recorded for this clonotype. This sequence joins TRBV6-1 and TRBJ1-1; a possible D gene is TRBD1 (5 bases). CDR1 is MNHNS and CDR2 is SASEGT in the germline V gene. Trimming pared 2 bases from V and 8 bases from J, leaving 12 bases between. This CDR3 contains 13 residues. This CDR3 is CASSEMGGWEAFF. The CDR3 DNA sequence: TGTGCCAGCAGTGAAATGGGGGGTTGGGAAGCTTTCTTT.